This T cell receptor beta chain was retrieved from a study of blood T cell repertoires in COVID-19. Study-wide context: Researchers got acute and convalescent COVID-19 samples from the United States, Italy and Spain.

In the source study's methods: Quantification of nucleated cells was approximated via reference gene primer amplification. The assay was immunoSEQ multiplex PCR, and TCRdb's table has in-frame clones only and misses some. V, J and clone size derive from that table, while D and trimming were established from the DNA sequence. The sample carries over 150,000 clones, around nine tenths recorded once. Seattle patients were enrolled while actively infected and followed longitudinally. V lost 5 bases to trimming and J lost 2 bases, with 10 bases between them. This CDR3 comprises 15 residues. Germline V gene data show CDR1 as SGHNT and CDR2 as YENEEA.

The chain combines TRBV11-3 with TRBJ2-6; D perhaps matches TRBD1 (6 bases). Material for sequencing was peripheral blood. The TCR originated in an elderly woman with COVID-19, enrolled during active disease. CDR3 sequence reads: CASSPTGTGANVLTF. The CDR3 DNA is TGTGCCAGCAGCCCGACAGGAACTGGGGCCAACGTCCTGACTTTC.